This T cell receptor (beta chain) was sequenced during a study of T cell responses to AZD1222 COVID-19 vaccine (TCRdb year 2021). Turning to the overall study: A total of 230 to 250 trial participants underwent TCR sequencing, of whom 200 to 220 received two doses of AZD1222 and approximately 25 received two doses of the MenACWY control vaccine. Trial participants were enrolled into age subgroups of 18-55, 56-69 and 70-plus years, which contained about 150, 27 and 61 TCR-sequenced participants, respectively.

The CDR3 regions of human TCRbeta chains were subjected to immunosequencing. As for the original processing: TCRs in the repertoires were compared against a reference library of SARS-CoV-2-specific TCRs that had been generated with the MIRA antigen-specificity platform. Breadth meant the fraction of unique TCRs that were SARS-CoV-2-associated, whereas depth meant the fraction of total T cells that were SARS-CoV-2-associated. Using the MIRA data, each spike-specific TCR was assigned both to the spike region to which the TCR was reactive and to a CD4 or CD8 class. Log10-transformed breadth and depth values were compared by one-way ANOVA with Sidak's multiple comparisons tests. TCRdb holds this immuneACCESS table with in-frame rearrangements only. Some clones are missing; in checked studies, unresolved V genes explain under half, and the rest has no known cause. That table supplies the V and J calls and clone size; D and trimming were determined from the DNA. The sample table records 250,000 to 300,000 clones; around 93% of these occur just once. The ten most abundant clones make up around 0.6% of the sample.

In light of the paper, this sample's time point label describes: about 28 days (+/-7) after the second vaccine dose. AZD1222 recipients given second doses at about 4 weeks or at about 12 weeks were pooled, since spike-specific TCR depth and breadth were not found to differ between the two schedules. Vaccinee samples came from UK trials COV001 and COV002, including a single-blind randomized controlled phase 2/3 trial of AZD1222 (ChAdOx1 nCoV-19) in healthy adults. Trial participant PBMC samples were collected at day 0 and day 28 after the second dose for TCRbeta chain sequencing. Trimming leaves V shorter by 3 bases and J shorter by 4 bases, with the junction holding 2 bases beyond the gene matches. The germline V gene (reference sequence) gives CDR1 as SEHNR and CDR2 as FQNEAQ. The CDR3 starts with the cysteine, ends with the phenylalanine, and has 15 residues. CDR3 DNA only is kept here, 45 bases in frame from base 1.

As to this clone: The antigen it binds to is not known. Qualities for individual bases were not recorded, and no much larger clone is one base off.

What the authors observed across the whole study: CD4 TCRs associated with the vaccine covered the entire spike protein, and the dominant responses were in regions 160-218 and 743-854. No day 14 peak-response samples were available, so repertoires were characterized only after the peak T cell response. Spike-specific TCR breadth and depth rose significantly after two AZD1222 doses compared with day 0 and with MenACWY recipients. Conclusions about previously exposed vaccinees are limited, since just five or six AZD1222 recipients were seropositive for SARS-CoV-2 at baseline. Nearly half of unique spike-specific TCRs reportedly recognized epitopes outside regions mutated in the B.1.351 and B.1.1.7 variants. Participants were mostly white British and included more females than males, and it was suggested by the authors that clonal diversity may have been underestimated. The 56-69-year group was small, and its depth increase did not reach significance, likely because of low power.

The source is an adult who received the AZD1222 COVID-19 vaccine. This receptor chain uses TRBV7-9 and TRBJ2-2; 10 junctional bases match TRBD2. Sequencing used peripheral blood, obtained 28 days after the second AZD1222 dose. DNA sequence: TGTGCCAGCAGCTTTAGCGGGGGGCCCACCGGGGAGCTGTTTTTT. Its translation is CASSFSGGPTGELFF. With the rest looked up from the reference TRBV7-9 and TRBJ2-2 genes rather than sequenced, the full variable domain is DTGVSQNPRHKITKRGQNVTFRCDPISEHNRLYWYRQTLGQGPEFLTYFQNEAQLEKSRLLSDRFSAERPKGSFSTLEIQRTEQGDSAMYLCASSFSGGPTGELFFGEGSRLTVL.